This T cell receptor beta chain was found in a study of T cells in Graves' hyperthyroidism and ophthalmopathy. Amplified regions were TCR beta CDR3 sequences from RNA transcripts. The TCR CDR3 was amplified in a first-round RT-PCR using the HTBI primer set. TCRdb recomputed calls from the multiplex PCR reads with MiXCR, one row per CDR3 protein. The sample includes a few hundred thousand distinct CDR3 sequences, less than 20% of them seen just once. This clonotype was observed a few times. With V trimmed by 4 bases and J by 1 base, 4 bases remained unmatched. The CDR3 is 14 amino acids. Germline lookup yields CDR1 MGHDK and CDR2 SYGVNS. With a duration under 2 months, the hyperthyroidism was newly diagnosed in patients aged 18 to 65.

The sequencing sample was made of blood. This sequence originates from a young woman with Graves' hyperthyroidism. The genes are TRBV25-1 and TRBJ2-7, with 7 nucleotides matching TRBD1. The CDR3 DNA reads TGTGCCAGCAGTGCAACAGGGGCGTCCTACGAGCAGTACTTC. This codes for CASSATGASYEQYF.